Sequencing of this T cell receptor (beta chain) was carried out in a study of blood T cell repertoires in COVID-19. Sequencing used immunoSEQ multiplex PCR; TCRdb keeps in-frame clones, though not all of them. The sample shows roughly 110,000 clones, 70% to 75% of them seen only once. CDR1 is SGDLS, CDR2 YYNGEE, per germline. With 3 bases removed from V and 5 bases from J, the gap between germline ends came to 16 bases. The CDR3 is made up of 15 amino acids. The rearrangement uses TRBV9 and TRBJ2-3; TRBD1 is a possible D gene (5 bases). The sample consisted of peripheral blood. The TCR comes from a human donor with acute or convalescent COVID-19. The donor label of this sample is uncertain. CDR3 residues: CASSDSGLGVDTQYF. Written as DNA, the CDR3 is TGTGCCAGCAGCGATTCCGGGCTAGGGGTAGATACGCAGTATTTT.